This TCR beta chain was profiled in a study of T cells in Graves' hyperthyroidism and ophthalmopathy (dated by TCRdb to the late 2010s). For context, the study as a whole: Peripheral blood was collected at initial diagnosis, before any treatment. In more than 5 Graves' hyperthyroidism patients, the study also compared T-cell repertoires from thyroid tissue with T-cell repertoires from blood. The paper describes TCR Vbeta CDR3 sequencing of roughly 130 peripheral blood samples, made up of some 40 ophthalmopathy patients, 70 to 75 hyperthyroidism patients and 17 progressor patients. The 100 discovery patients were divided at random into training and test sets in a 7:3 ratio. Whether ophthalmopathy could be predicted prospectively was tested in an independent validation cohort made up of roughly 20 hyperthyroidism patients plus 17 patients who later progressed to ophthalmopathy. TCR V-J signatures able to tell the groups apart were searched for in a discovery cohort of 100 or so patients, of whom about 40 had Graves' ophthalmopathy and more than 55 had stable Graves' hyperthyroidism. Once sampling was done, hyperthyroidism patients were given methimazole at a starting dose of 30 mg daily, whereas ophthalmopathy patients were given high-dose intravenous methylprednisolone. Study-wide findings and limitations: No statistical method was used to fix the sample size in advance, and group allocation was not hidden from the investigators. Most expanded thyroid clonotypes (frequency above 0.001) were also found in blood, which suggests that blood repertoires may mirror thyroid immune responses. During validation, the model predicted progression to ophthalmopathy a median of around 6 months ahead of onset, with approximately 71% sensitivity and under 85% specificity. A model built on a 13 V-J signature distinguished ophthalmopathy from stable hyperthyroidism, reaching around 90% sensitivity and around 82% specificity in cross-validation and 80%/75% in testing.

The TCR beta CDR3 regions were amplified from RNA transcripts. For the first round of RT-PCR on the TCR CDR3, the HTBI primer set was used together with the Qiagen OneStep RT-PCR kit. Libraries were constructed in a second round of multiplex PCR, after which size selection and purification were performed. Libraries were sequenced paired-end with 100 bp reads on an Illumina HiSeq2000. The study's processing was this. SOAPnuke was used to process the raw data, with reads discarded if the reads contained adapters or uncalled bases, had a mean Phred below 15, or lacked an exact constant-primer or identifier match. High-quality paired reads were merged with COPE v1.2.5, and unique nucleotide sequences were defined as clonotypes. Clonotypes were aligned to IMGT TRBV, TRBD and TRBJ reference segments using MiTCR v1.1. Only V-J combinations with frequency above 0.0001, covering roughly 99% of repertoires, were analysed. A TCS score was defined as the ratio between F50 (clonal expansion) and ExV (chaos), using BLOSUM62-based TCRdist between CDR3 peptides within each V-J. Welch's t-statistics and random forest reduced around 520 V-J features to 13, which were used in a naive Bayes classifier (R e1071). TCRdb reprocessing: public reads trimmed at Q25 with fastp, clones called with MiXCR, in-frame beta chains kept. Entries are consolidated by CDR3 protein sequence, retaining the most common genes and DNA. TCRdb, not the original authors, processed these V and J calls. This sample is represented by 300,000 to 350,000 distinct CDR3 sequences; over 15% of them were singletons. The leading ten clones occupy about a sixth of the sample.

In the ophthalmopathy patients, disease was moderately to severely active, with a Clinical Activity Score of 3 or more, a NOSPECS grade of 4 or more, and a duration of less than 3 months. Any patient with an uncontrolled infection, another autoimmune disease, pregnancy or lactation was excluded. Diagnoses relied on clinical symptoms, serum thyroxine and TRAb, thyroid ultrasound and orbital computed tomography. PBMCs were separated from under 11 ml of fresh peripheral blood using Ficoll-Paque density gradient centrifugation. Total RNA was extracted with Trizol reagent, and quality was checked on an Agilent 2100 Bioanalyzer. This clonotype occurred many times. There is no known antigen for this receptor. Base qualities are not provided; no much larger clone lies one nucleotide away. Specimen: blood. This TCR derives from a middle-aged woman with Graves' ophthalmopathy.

The base sequence is TGTGCCAGCTCACGCAAGACGGACAGGGATGGCTATGGCTACACCTTC. This gives the protein CASSRKTDRDGYGYTF. This chain is built from TRBV18 and TRBJ1-2; 8 central bases correspond to TRBD1. V lost 4 bases and J lost 4 bases, and the count of bases not matched to a germline gene is 11. In the germline V gene, CDR1 corresponds to KGHSH and CDR2 to LQKENI. The CDR3 has 16 amino acids, counting the end cysteine and phenylalanine. Only the CDR3 portion is preserved as DNA: 48 bases, with reading frame beginning at the first base. The variable domain in full, with residues beyond the CDR3 obtained from the reference TRBV18 and TRBJ1-2 genes, is NAGVMQNPRHLVRRRGQEARLRCSPMKGHSHVYWYRQLPEEGLKFMVYLQKENIIDESGMPKERFSAEFPKEGPSILRIQQVVRGDSAAYFCASSRKTDRDGYGYTFGSGTRLTVV.